The present entry profiles one TCR beta chain with its context. No antigen is known for it. Each patient relapsed following autologous stem cell transplantation, and prior brentuximab vedotin exposure differed. Best responses fell into complete response, partial response or progressive disease. The record originates from a study of PD-1 blockade in classical Hodgkin lymphoma. Background on the study: Treatment was intravenous nivolumab, 3 mg/kg every 2 weeks, until progression.

Produced via immunoSEQ multiplex PCR; TCRdb's table is partial and in-frame only. The repertoire includes 20,000 to 25,000 clones, about 78% of them detected once, and roughly a sixth sits in the top ten. Germline CDR1 reads MNHNS; CDR2 reads SASEGT. CDR3 size: 13 residues. Trimming shortened V by 3 bases and J by 4 bases, and 7 bases separated the two germline ends. General study results and limits: Complete responders possessed baseline diversity comparable to newly diagnosed patients. CD4+ TCR diversity climbed significantly by C4D1, unlike CD8+ TCR diversity.

Sequencing was performed on peripheral blood mononuclear cells (PBMCs), taken before the second cycle of nivolumab. The receptor was isolated from a human donor with classical Hodgkin lymphoma. V usage is TRBV6-1 and J usage is TRBJ2-1; D unclear. The CDR3 reads CASSEPPYNEQFF. The DNA of the CDR3 is TGTGCCAGCAGTGAGCCCCCTTACAATGAGCAGTTCTTC.